Presented here are 19 T cell receptor beta chains from one specimen sequenced in a study of T-cell reconstitution after alpha-beta-depleted transplantation in children. Molecular barcoding with unique molecular identifiers was used for the TCRbeta library. Each CDR3 protein is one row after TCRdb ran MiXCR on the PCR reads. The repertoire consists of 700,000 to 850,000 distinct CDR3 sequences, with under 20% occurring once and the leading ten covering around 5.3%. Sequences were derived from PBMCs, mostly from graft donor cells, sampled 360 days after TCRalphabeta/CD19-depleted stem cell transplant. The origin of the receptors is a male patient under 18 who had a stem cell transplant for acute lymphoblastic leukemia, so the T cells may come from the graft donor.

The genes are TRBV5-1 and TRBJ2-5, with TRBD2 identical over 7 bases. Losses at the gene ends were 4 bases for V and 7 bases for J; bases not matched to a gene: 19. The CDR3 has 17 residues. CDR1 is SGHRS and CDR2 is YFSETQ in the germline V gene. The CDR3 nucleotides are TGCGCCAGCAGCCTGAATTATGAGGGAGGGACCTGGGGGACCCAGTACTTC. Its protein is CASSLNYEGGTWGTQYF.

V is TRBV15 and J is TRBJ2-1, with TRBD2 identical over 8 bases. There are 12 residues in the CDR3. Trimming took 9 bases from V and 7 from J; bases not matched to a gene: 5. Germline V lookup: CDR1 LNHNV, CDR2 YYDKDF (reference sequence). The CDR3 loop reads CATKGLDNEQFF. CDR3 nucleotide sequence: TGTGCCACAAAGGGACTAGATAATGAGCAGTTCTTC.

V is TRBV10-3 and J is TRBJ2-3; no firm D call. The CDR3 consists of 12 residues. V shed 8 bases and J shed 2 bases, with 8 bases lying between them. Germline V gene data show CDR1 as ENHRY and CDR2 as SYGVKD. CDR3 sequence reads: CAIRVDTDTQYF. The CDR3 DNA sequence: TGTGCCATCCGAGTTGACACAGATACGCAGTATTTT.

The chain has TRBV12-3 or TRBV12-4 and TRBJ1-3; 9 bases match TRBD1. The CDR3 is 16 amino acids. V trimming: 5 bases; J trimming: 0 bases; junction bases outside the gene matches: 5. CDR3 bases: TGTGCCAGCAGTGTACAGGGGGCCGGCTCTGGAAACACCATATATTTT. It specifies CASSVQGAGSGNTIYF.

This clonotype was counted between two and nine times. V gene TRBV7-9 combines with J gene TRBJ2-2; D ambiguous. Per germline, CDR1 SEHNR and CDR2 FQNEAQ (reference sequence). This CDR3 has 14 amino acids. Trimming cost V 8 bases and J 0 bases, with 10 bases left between them. CDR3 loop: CASRYKTNTGELFF. The CDR3 DNA follows: TGTGCCAGCCGATATAAGACGAACACCGGGGAGCTGTTTTTT.

This clonotype was counted between two and nine times. The chain recombines TRBV6-1 with TRBJ2-7; tentative D call: TRBD1 (6 bases). Deletions cut 5 bases from V and 0 bases from J, with 11 bases between. The CDR3 is made up of 14 amino acids. CDR1 MNHNS and CDR2 SASEGT come from the germline V gene. CDR3 region: CASSRTEGSYEQYF. The CDR3 DNA sequence: TGTGCCAGCAGTCGGACAGAGGGCTCCTACGAGCAGTACTTC.

This clonotype was recorded a few times. The chain carries TRBV7-9 and TRBJ1-6, with 8 bases matching TRBD1. CDR1 is SEHNR and CDR2 is FQNEAQ in the germline V gene (reference sequence). The length of the CDR3 is 17 residues. J lost 7 bases, V lost 2 bases, and 10 bases had no gene match. CDR3 sequence (DNA): TGTGCCAGCAGCTTATATTTCGGGACAGGACTAAATTCACCCCTCCACTTT. This encodes CASSLYFGTGLNSPLHF.

The rearrangement links TRBV14 to TRBJ2-7; 9 bases align to TRBD2. Trimming took 4 bases from V and 3 from J; bases not matched to a gene: 7. In germline, CDR1 is SGHDN, CDR2 FVKESK. This CDR3 is built from 15 residues. The CDR3 sequence: CASSLRSGRNYEQYF. The DNA for the CDR3 is TGTGCCAGCAGCCTCCGTAGCGGGAGAAACTACGAGCAGTACTTC.

V and J are TRBV13 and TRBJ2-5; D gene uncertain. Per the germline V gene, CDR1 is PRHDT and CDR2 is FYEKMQ (reference sequence). The CDR3 extends over 14 amino acids. Between the trimmed V and J ends, which lost 8 bases and 1 base, there was a span of 14 bases. The CDR3 protein is CASRRTGAQETQYF. The CDR3 DNA follows: TGTGCCAGCCGCAGGACGGGCGCCCAAGAGACCCAGTACTTC.

This clonotype was observed a handful of times. The chain recombines TRBV7-9 with TRBJ1-2; no definite D call. The CDR3 runs 13 residues. Germline values: CDR1 SEHNR, CDR2 FQNEAQ (reference sequence). V lost 7 bases and J lost 4, with 13 bases in between. CDR3 DNA sequence: TGTGCCAGCACTCCACCCGCCAGCTATGGCTACACCTTC. It encodes CASTPPASYGYTF.

This clonotype was picked up a small number of times. The chain's CDR3 is CASTSPLYNEQFF. CDR3 bases: TGTGCCAGCACTTCCCCTCTTTACAATGAGCAGTTCTTC. This chain uses TRBV6-6 with TRBJ2-1; D remains unclear. Germline V gene sequence: CDR1 MNHNY, CDR2 SVGAGI (reference sequence). V lost 7 bases and J 4 bases, leaving 11 bases between the germline ends. The CDR3 loop spans 13 amino acids.

This clonotype was seen only a few times. The chain combines TRBV5-1 with TRBJ2-7; 8 bases match TRBD2. V trimming: 4 bases; J trimming: 4 bases; junction bases outside the gene matches: 7. Germline V CDR1 and CDR2: SGHRS, YFSETQ. The CDR3 runs 14 residues. Here the CDR3 DNA reads TGCGCCAGCAGCCCTGAGGAGCGGGAGTACGAGCAGTACTTC. It encodes CASSPEEREYEQYF.

This clonotype has just one count. This chain joins TRBV20-1 and TRBJ1-4, with TRBD1 matching over 10 bases. The CDR3 length is 14 residues. CDR1 and CDR2 from the germline V gene are DFQATT and SNEGSKA (reference sequence). V was pared by 7 bases and J by 8 bases, with 10 bases of the junction left unmatched. CDR3: CSGSPGTGEEKLFF. In DNA form, the CDR3 reads TGCAGTGGATCGCCCGGGACAGGGGAGGAAAAACTGTTTTTT.

The rearrangement uses TRBV6-2 or TRBV6-3 and TRBJ2-2, with 10 positions matching TRBD2. Trimming took 0 bases from V and 5 from J; bases not matched to a gene: 15. The CDR3 length is 20 residues. Germline V gene data show CDR1 as MNHEY and CDR2 as SVGEGT. The CDR3 region has the DNA TGTGCCAGCAGTTACTCCGATATACTAGCGGGGAGTGGCCCGACCGGGGAGCTGTTTTTT. Encoded protein: CASSYSDILAGSGPTGELFF.

This clonotype was counted a few times. J is TRBJ1-1 and V is TRBV4-1; D gene unclear. The V gene's germline CDR1 is MGHRA and CDR2 YSYEKL. There are 15 residues in the CDR3. The V gene lost 4 bases and the J gene lost 2 bases, with 14 bases spanning the gap. This CDR3 is CASSPVLTQNTEAFF. CDR3 DNA sequence: TGCGCCAGCAGCCCCGTTTTGACACAAAACACTGAAGCTTTCTTT.

The chain joins TRBV27 to TRBJ2-1; 11 bases are shared with TRBD2. The CDR3 runs to 21 residues. The germline V gene has CDR1 MNHEY and CDR2 SMNVEV (reference sequence). J was trimmed by 0 bases and V by 5 bases; bases with no gene match: 18. The CDR3 sequence: CASSVPELAGVSAGSYNEQFF. The CDR3 DNA reads as TGTGCCAGCAGTGTCCCGGAACTAGCGGGAGTATCTGCCGGCTCCTACAATGAGCAGTTCTTC.

A few counts support this clonotype. The rearrangement links TRBV20-1 to TRBJ1-1; D is unresolved. V lost 5 bases and J lost 8, with 21 bases in between. The CDR3 covers 14 residues. Germline lookup yields CDR1 DFQATT and CDR2 SNEGSKA (reference sequence). CDR3 in DNA: TGCAGTGCTCCCTCGGGGTGGACCCAGGCGGAAGCTTTCTTT. Translating it yields CSAPSGWTQAEAFF.

The chain carries TRBV15 and TRBJ1-4; D remains unclear. Germline values: CDR1 LNHNV, CDR2 YYDKDF (reference sequence). CDR3 size: 15 residues. The V and J ends lost 1 base and 8 bases respectively, with 14 bases between them. CDR3 DNA: TGTGCCACCAGCAGAGCGGGTCGGAGTAGGGAAAAACTGTTTTTT. Protein sequence: CATSRAGRSREKLFF. Based on the CDR3 plus reference TRBV15 and TRBJ1-4, the full variable domain is DAMVIQNPRYQVTQFGKPVTLSCSQTLNHNVMYWYQQKSSQAPKLLFHYYDKDFNNEADTPDNFQSRRPNTSFCFLDIRSPGLGDTAMYLCATSRAGRSREKLFFGSGTQLSVL.

There are many counts of this clonotype. The chain is built from TRBV7-9 and TRBJ1-4; TRBD1 might be the D (6 bases). The CDR3 loop spans 15 amino acids. V lost 5 bases to trimming and J lost 4 bases, with 14 bases between them. The germline CDR1 and CDR2 sequences are SEHNR and FQNEAQ (reference sequence). CDR3 residues: CASSLPGQVNEKLFF. CDR3 sequence (DNA): TGTGCCAGCAGCCTCCCGGGACAAGTTAATGAAAAACTGTTTTTT. Supplemented by reference TRBV7-9 and TRBJ1-4, the full variable domain reads DTGVSQNPRHKITKRGQNVTFRCDPISEHNRLYWYRQTLGQGPEFLTYFQNEAQLEKSRLLSDRFSAERPKGSFSTLEIQRTEQGDSAMYLCASSLPGQVNEKLFFGSGTQLSVL.